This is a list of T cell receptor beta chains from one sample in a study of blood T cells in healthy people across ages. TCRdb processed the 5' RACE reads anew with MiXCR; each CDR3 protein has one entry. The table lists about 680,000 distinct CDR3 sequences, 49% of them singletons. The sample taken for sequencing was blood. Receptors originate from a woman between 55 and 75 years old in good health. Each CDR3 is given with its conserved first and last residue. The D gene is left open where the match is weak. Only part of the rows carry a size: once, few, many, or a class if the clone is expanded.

CASSHSKGNEQYF,TGTGCCAGCAGCCATAGTAAGGGGAATGAGCAGTACTTC,.,.,13,TRBJ2-5,TRBV3-1
CSAVRTEAFF,TGCAGTGCTGTCAGAACTGAAGCTTTCTTT,.,once,10,TRBJ1-1,TRBV20-1
CASSLMGGALNTEAFF,TGTGCCAGCAGCTTAATGGGGGGGGCCTTGAACACTGAAGCTTTCTTT,.,.,16,TRBJ1-1,TRBV7-3
CASSSIGTGTEAFF,TGTGCCAGCAGTTCTATCGGGACAGGGACTGAAGCTTTCTTT,TRBD1,few,14,TRBJ1-1,TRBV6-2/TRBV6-3
CASSPWTGDQPQHF,TGTGCCAGCTCACCTTGGACAGGGGATCAGCCCCAGCATTTT,TRBD1,once,14,TRBJ1-5,TRBV18
CASRKSSGSGYEQYF,TGTGCCAGCAGAAAATCTAGCGGGAGTGGCTACGAGCAGTACTTC,TRBD2,.,15,TRBJ2-7,TRBV12-3/TRBV12-4
CASSVAEDRAYEQYF,TGTGCCAGCAGCGTAGCGGAGGACAGGGCCTACGAGCAGTACTTC,TRBD1,.,15,TRBJ2-7,TRBV9
CASSWEREREQYF,TGTGCCAGCAGCTGGGAGCGGGAGCGGGAGCAGTACTTC,TRBD2,.,13,TRBJ2-4,TRBV7-2
CASSSRGWQETQYF,TGTGCCAGCAGCTCCAGGGGGTGGCAAGAGACCCAGTACTTC,TRBD1,.,14,TRBJ2-5,TRBV7-2
CASRIGGEQYF,TGTGCCAGTAGAATCGGGGGCGAGCAGTACTTC,.,.,11,TRBJ2-7,TRBV6-6
CASSYMLGDRNTEAFF,TGTGCCAGCAGTTACATGCTAGGGGACAGGAACACTGAAGCTTTCTTT,TRBD1,.,16,TRBJ1-1,TRBV6-2/TRBV6-3
CASSFGRIQETQYF,TGTGCCAGCAGCTTCGGACGGATTCAAGAGACCCAGTACTTC,.,few,14,TRBJ2-5,TRBV7-2
CASSLDRPYGYTF,TGTGCCAGCAGTTTGGACAGACCATATGGCTACACCTTC,.,.,13,TRBJ1-2,TRBV12-3/TRBV12-4
CSVDTGYSTDTQYF,TGCAGCGTAGACACGGGGTACAGCACAGATACGCAGTATTTT,.,.,14,TRBJ2-3,TRBV29-1
CSVAVTSGRRNEQYF,TGCAGCGTGGCCGTCACTAGCGGGAGAAGGAATGAGCAGTACTTC,TRBD2,.,15,TRBJ2-7,TRBV29-1
CASSLVYGGMEVAYEQYF,TGTGCCAGCAGCTTAGTGTATGGCGGGATGGAGGTTGCCTACGAGCAGTACTTC,.,few,18,TRBJ2-7,TRBV7-9
CSAASGQAGRYEQYF,TGCAGTGCTGCCTCCGGACAAGCGGGCCGCTACGAGCAGTACTTC,.,.,15,TRBJ2-7,TRBV20-1
CASSFKREKGDYEQYF,TGCGCCAGCAGCTTTAAGCGGGAAAAGGGGGACTACGAGCAGTACTTC,.,few,16,TRBJ2-7,TRBV5-1
CASSLRGGANSPLHF,TGTGCCAGCAGCTTGCGGGGAGGAGCGAATTCACCCCTCCACTTT,.,.,15,TRBJ1-6,TRBV7-2
CSARDGARGSLDSPLHF,TGCAGTGCTAGAGATGGGGCGCGAGGGTCCCTTGATTCACCCCTCCACTTT,.,.,17,TRBJ1-6,TRBV20-1
CASNAGIHEKLFF,TGTGCCAGCAATGCAGGGATACATGAAAAACTGTTTTTT,.,.,13,TRBJ1-4,TRBV2
CASSQLGETQYF,TGTGCCAGCAGCCAACTGGGGGAGACCCAGTACTTC,.,few,12,TRBJ2-5,TRBV3-1
CASSLNLNNEQFF,TGTGCCAGCAGCTTAAATCTGAACAATGAGCAGTTCTTC,.,few,13,TRBJ2-1,TRBV7-3
CSARDLGPQHF,TGCAGTGCTAGAGATCTTGGGCCCCAGCATTTT,.,.,11,TRBJ1-5,TRBV20-1
CASSLVQGASSGYTF,TGTGCCAGCAGCTTAGTCCAGGGGGCGTCGAGTGGCTACACCTTC,TRBD1,.,15,TRBJ1-2,TRBV7-9
CASSALGGGTEAFF,TGTGCCAGCAGTGCCCTGGGGGGTGGTACTGAAGCTTTCTTT,.,.,14,TRBJ1-1,TRBV25-1
CASSPIADSSYNEQFF,TGTGCCAGCAGCCCCATAGCGGATAGCTCCTACAATGAGCAGTTCTTC,.,many,16,TRBJ2-1,TRBV6-2/TRBV6-3
CASSLNPEETQYF,TGTGCCAGCAGTTTAAACCCTGAAGAGACCCAGTACTTC,.,.,13,TRBJ2-5,TRBV6-2/TRBV6-3
CSGSEGYEQYF,TGCAGCGGAAGCGAGGGGTACGAGCAGTACTTC,.,few,11,TRBJ2-7,TRBV29-1
CASSESGGPGYTF,TGTGCCAGCAGTGAATCAGGGGGCCCTGGCTACACCTTC,TRBD1,.,13,TRBJ1-2,TRBV6-1
CASSQDRGTGNYGYTF,TGTGCCAGCAGCCAAGATCGGGGGACCGGGAATTATGGCTACACCTTC,.,once,16,TRBJ1-2,TRBV14
CASSLGQGSHRPQHF,TGTGCCAGCAGCCTGGGACAGGGGTCGCATCGGCCCCAGCATTTT,TRBD1,.,15,TRBJ1-5,TRBV5-5
CASSPQGTNTEAFF,TGTGCCAGCAGTCCCCAGGGGACGAACACTGAAGCTTTCTTT,.,.,14,TRBJ1-1,TRBV27
CATSRDLGGVYGKRQGEAFF,TGTGCCACCAGCAGAGATCTTGGGGGGGTTTATGGGAAGCGGCAAGGTGAAGCTTTCTTT,.,.,20,TRBJ1-1,TRBV15
CASRRGPNTEAFF,TGCGCCAGCAGACGGGGGCCTAACACTGAAGCTTTCTTT,.,.,13,TRBJ1-1,TRBV5-1
CSFRDRKNTEAFF,TGCAGTTTCCGGGACAGAAAGAACACTGAAGCTTTCTTT,TRBD1,few,13,TRBJ1-1,TRBV20-1
CASTRAFETQYF,TGTGCCAGTACCCGGGCTTTCGAGACCCAGTACTTC,.,.,12,TRBJ2-5,TRBV7-8
CASSTGTGSWYEQYF,TGTGCCAGCAGTACCGGGACAGGGTCATGGTACGAGCAGTACTTC,TRBD1,many,15,TRBJ2-7,TRBV7-2
CAISESRFGRQNEKLFF,TGTGCCATCAGTGAGTCGCGGTTTGGCCGACAGAATGAAAAACTGTTTTTT,.,few,17,TRBJ1-4,TRBV10-3
CSAMGIRRYASYEQYF,TGCAGTGCCATGGGCATTCGGAGGTACGCCTCCTACGAGCAGTACTTC,.,few,16,TRBJ2-7,TRBV20-1
CASSPLLSSGGSGANVLTF,TGTGCCAGCAGCCCCCTGCTATCCTCCGGTGGCTCTGGGGCCAACGTCCTGACTTTC,.,.,19,TRBJ2-6,TRBV4-2
CSANPGQGVPEAFF,TGCAGTGCAAATCCAGGACAGGGTGTCCCCGAAGCTTTCTTT,TRBD1,few,14,TRBJ1-1,TRBV20-1
CSVEASGYYEQYF,TGCAGCGTGGAGGCTAGCGGTTACTACGAGCAGTACTTC,TRBD2,.,13,TRBJ2-7,TRBV20-1
CSARDRQGLGYGYTF,TGCAGTGCTAGAGATAGACAGGGATTGGGCTATGGCTACACCTTC,TRBD1,.,15,TRBJ1-2,TRBV20-1
CASSKGLKLNTEAFF,TGTGCCAGCAGCAAAGGTCTTAAATTGAACACTGAAGCTTTCTTT,.,.,15,TRBJ1-1,TRBV12-3/TRBV12-4
CASRAGGSSYNEQYF,TGTGCCAGCAGGGCAGGAGGAAGCTCCTACAATGAGCAGTACTTC,.,few,15,TRBJ2-7,TRBV12-3/TRBV12-4
CASKPTGTAKNIQYF,TGTGCCTCCAAACCCACAGGGACCGCCAAAAACATTCAGTACTTC,.,few,15,TRBJ2-4,TRBV28
CAGSLGRDLTENIQYF,TGCGCCGGCAGCTTGGGTAGGGATCTCACAGAAAACATTCAGTACTTC,.,.,16,TRBJ2-4,TRBV5-1